Presented here are 5 T cell receptor beta chains from one specimen sequenced in a study of regulatory T cells. Study findings and constraints: In CD3G-deficient patients, conventional CD4+ T cells were enriched for hydrophobic CDR3 residues at positions 6 and 7.

The PCR used 52 TRBV and 13 TRBJ primers. Produced via immunoSEQ multiplex PCR; TCRdb's table is partial and in-frame only. Found here are over 25,000 clones, 93% of them singletons; the top ten hold 0.9% to 1%. These TCRs' antigens remain unknown. Material: conventional CD4+ T cells sorted from blood. The receptors stem from a child between 2 and 9 years old with CD3G deficiency.

The V call is TRBV6-6, the J call TRBJ2-2, with 7 bases identical to TRBD2. CDR3 size: 15 residues. V shed 2 bases, J shed 4 bases, and the junction held 4 bases outside the gene matches. Germline CDR1 is MNHNY and CDR2 is SVGAGI (reference sequence). CDR3 amino acids: CASSYGGRATGELFF. The DNA of the CDR3 is TGTGCCAGCAGTTACGGTGGGAGGGCCACCGGGGAGCTGTTTTTT.

The chain carries TRBV28 and TRBJ2-3; 10 nucleotides match TRBD2. CDR3 size: 15 residues. V gave up 5 bases and J gave up 7 bases; unmatched junction bases: 9. CDR1 is MDHEN, CDR2 SYDVKM, per germline. The CDR3 here is CASSLAGARINTQYF. DNA for the CDR3: TGTGCCAGCAGTCTAGCGGGAGCGAGGATAAATACGCAGTATTTT.

This chain joins TRBV28 and TRBJ1-1; tentatively, D is TRBD1 (5 bases). CDR1 MDHEN and CDR2 SYDVKM come from the germline V gene. The CDR3 runs to 13 residues. V was pared by 8 bases and J by 6 bases, with 16 bases between. CDR3 in amino acids: CASLSGVGAEAFF. As DNA, the CDR3 is TGTGCCAGCCTCTCGGGGGTAGGGGCTGAAGCTTTCTTT.

V is TRBV28 and J is TRBJ2-2; TRBD2 might be the D (6 bases). Germline V gene sequence: CDR1 MDHEN, CDR2 SYDVKM. The CDR3 sequence is 14 residues long. The germline V and J ends were trimmed by 5 bases and 3 bases, with 10 bases remaining between them. This CDR3 is CASSTSSDTGELFF. In DNA, the CDR3 is TGTGCCAGCAGTACATCTAGCGACACCGGGGAGCTGTTTTTT. The whole variable domain, remainder taken from reference TRBV28 and TRBJ2-2, is DVKVTQSSRYLVKRTGEKVFLECVQDMDHENMFWYRQDPGLGLRLIYFSYDVKMKEKGDIPEGYSVSREKKERFSLILESASTNQTSMYLCASSTSSDTGELFFGEGSRLTVL.

The chain employs TRBV7-8 and TRBJ2-5; D remains ambiguous. Deletions cut 5 bases from V and 5 bases from J, with 12 bases between. Germline CDR1 is SGHVS and CDR2 is FQNEAQ. The CDR3 spans 13 residues. CDR3 nucleotides: TGTGCCAGCAGCCCTACTCGACGGGAGACCCAGTACTTC. Translating it yields CASSPTRRETQYF.